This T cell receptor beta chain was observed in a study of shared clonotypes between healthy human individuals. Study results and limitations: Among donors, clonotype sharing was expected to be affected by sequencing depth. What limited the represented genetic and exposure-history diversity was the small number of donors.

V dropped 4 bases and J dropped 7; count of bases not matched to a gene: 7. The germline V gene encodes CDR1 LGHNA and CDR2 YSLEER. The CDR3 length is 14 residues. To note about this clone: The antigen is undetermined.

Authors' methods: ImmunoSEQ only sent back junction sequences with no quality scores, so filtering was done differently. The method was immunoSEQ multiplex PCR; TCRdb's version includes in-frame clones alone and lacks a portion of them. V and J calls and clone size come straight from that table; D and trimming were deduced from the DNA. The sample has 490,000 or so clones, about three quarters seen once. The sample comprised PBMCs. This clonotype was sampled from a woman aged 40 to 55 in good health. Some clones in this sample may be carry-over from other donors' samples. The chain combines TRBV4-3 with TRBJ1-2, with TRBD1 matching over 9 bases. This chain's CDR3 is CASSPGDRAGGYTF. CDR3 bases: TGCGCCAGCAGCCCCGGGGACAGGGCTGGTGGCTACACCTTC.